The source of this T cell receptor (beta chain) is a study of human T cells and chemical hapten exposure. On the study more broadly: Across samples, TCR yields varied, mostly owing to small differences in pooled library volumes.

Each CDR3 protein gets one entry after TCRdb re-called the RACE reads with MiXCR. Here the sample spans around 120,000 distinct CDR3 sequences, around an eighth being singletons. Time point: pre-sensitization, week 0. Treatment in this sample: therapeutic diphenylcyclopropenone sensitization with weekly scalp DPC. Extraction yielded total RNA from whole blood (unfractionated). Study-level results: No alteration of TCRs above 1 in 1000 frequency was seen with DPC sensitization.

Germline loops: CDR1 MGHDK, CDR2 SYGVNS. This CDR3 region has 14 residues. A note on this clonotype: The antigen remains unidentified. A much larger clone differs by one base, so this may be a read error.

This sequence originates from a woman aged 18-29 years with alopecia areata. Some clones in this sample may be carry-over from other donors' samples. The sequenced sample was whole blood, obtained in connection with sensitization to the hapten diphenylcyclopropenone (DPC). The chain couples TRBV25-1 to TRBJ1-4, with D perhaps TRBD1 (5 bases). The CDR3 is CTSNPGGGGEKLFF. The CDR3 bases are TGTACCAGCAACCCTGGGGGGGGAGGAGAAAAACTGTTTTTT.